This TCR beta chain appears in the sequencing data of a study of blood T cell repertoires in COVID-19. Profiled with immunoSEQ multiplex PCR; TCRdb holds only in-frame clones, not every one. The sample records over 200,000 clones, 87% being singletons. This CDR3 region has 15 residues. Trimming stripped 1 base from V and 1 base from J, with 9 bases between. Germline CDR1 is KGHSH and CDR2 is LQKENI. The receptor was isolated from a man in his forties or fifties with active or convalescent COVID-19. The source material was peripheral blood. This chain uses TRBV18 with TRBJ2-3; TRBD2 is a possible D gene (5 bases). The DNA of the CDR3 is TGTGCCAGCTCACCACAGGGAGTGGGCACAGATACGCAGTATTTT. Translated, it gives CASSPQGVGTDTQYF. Full variable domain (outside the CDR3, taken from reference TRBV18 and TRBJ2-3): NAGVMQNPRHLVRRRGQEARLRCSPMKGHSHVYWYRQLPEEGLKFMVYLQKENIIDESGMPKERFSAEFPKEGPSILRIQQVVRGDSAAYFCASSPQGVGTDTQYFGPGTRLTVL.